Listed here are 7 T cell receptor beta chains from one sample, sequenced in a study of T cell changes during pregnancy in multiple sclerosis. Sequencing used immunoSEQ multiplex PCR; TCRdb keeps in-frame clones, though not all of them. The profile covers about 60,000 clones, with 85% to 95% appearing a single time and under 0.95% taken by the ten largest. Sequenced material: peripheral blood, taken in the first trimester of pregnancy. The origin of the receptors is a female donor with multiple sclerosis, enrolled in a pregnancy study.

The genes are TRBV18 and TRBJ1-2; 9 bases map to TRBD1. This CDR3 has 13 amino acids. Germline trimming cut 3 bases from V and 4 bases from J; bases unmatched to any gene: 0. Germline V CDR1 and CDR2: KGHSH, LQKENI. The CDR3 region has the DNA TGTGCCAGCTCACCGACAGGGGGCTATGGCTACACCTTC. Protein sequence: CASSPTGGYGYTF.

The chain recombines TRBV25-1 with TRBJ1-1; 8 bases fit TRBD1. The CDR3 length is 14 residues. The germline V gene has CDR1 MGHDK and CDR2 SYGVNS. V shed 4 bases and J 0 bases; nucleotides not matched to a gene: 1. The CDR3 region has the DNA TGTGCCAGCAGTGGGACAGGGCTGAACACTGAAGCTTTCTTT. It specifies CASSGTGLNTEAFF.

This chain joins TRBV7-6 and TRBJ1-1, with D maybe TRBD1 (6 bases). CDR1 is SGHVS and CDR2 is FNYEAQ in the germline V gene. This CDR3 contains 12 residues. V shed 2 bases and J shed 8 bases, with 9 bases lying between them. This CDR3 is CASSLSGTEAFF. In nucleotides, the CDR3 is TGTGCCAGCAGCTTAAGCGGGACAGAAGCTTTCTTT. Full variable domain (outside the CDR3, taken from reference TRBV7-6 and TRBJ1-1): GAGVSQSPRYKVTKRGQDVALRCDPISGHVSLYWYRQALGQGPEFLTYFNYEAQQDKSGLPNDRFSAERPEGSISTLTIQRTEQRDSAMYRCASSLSGTEAFFGQGTRLTVV.

The CDR3 region is CALAGQGNSPLHF. CDR3 nucleotides: TGTGCACTCGCGGGACAGGGAAATTCACCCCTCCACTTT. J is TRBJ1-6 and V is TRBV30; 9 bases match TRBD1. Per germline, CDR1 GTSNPN and CDR2 SVGIG (reference sequence). The CDR3 contains 13 residues.

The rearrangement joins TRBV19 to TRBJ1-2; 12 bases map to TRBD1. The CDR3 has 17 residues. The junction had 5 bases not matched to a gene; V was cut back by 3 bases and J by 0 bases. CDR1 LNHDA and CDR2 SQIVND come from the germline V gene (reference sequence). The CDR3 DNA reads TGTGCCAGTAGTATCCGGGGACAGGGGGCGACTAACTATGGCTACACCTTC. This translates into CASSIRGQGATNYGYTF.

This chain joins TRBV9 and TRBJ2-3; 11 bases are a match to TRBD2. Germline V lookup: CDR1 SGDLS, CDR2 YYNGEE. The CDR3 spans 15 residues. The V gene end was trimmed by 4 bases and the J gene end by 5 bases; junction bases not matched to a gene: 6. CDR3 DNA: TGTGCCAGCAGCCTAATGGGACTAGCGGTAGATACGCAGTATTTT. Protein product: CASSLMGLAVDTQYF. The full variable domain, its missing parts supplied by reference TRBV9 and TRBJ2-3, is DSGVTQTPKHLITATGQRVTLRCSPRSGDLSVYWYQQSLDQGLQFLIQYYNGEERAKGNILERFSAQQFPDLHSELNLSSLELGDSALYFCASSLMGLAVDTQYFGPGTRLTVL.

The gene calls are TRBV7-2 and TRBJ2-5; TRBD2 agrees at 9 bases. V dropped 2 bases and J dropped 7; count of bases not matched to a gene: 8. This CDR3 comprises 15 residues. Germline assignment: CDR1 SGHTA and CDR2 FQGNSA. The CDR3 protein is CASSLSGVAGATQYF. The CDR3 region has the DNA TGTGCCAGCAGCTTATCGGGTGTAGCGGGGGCGACCCAGTACTTC.